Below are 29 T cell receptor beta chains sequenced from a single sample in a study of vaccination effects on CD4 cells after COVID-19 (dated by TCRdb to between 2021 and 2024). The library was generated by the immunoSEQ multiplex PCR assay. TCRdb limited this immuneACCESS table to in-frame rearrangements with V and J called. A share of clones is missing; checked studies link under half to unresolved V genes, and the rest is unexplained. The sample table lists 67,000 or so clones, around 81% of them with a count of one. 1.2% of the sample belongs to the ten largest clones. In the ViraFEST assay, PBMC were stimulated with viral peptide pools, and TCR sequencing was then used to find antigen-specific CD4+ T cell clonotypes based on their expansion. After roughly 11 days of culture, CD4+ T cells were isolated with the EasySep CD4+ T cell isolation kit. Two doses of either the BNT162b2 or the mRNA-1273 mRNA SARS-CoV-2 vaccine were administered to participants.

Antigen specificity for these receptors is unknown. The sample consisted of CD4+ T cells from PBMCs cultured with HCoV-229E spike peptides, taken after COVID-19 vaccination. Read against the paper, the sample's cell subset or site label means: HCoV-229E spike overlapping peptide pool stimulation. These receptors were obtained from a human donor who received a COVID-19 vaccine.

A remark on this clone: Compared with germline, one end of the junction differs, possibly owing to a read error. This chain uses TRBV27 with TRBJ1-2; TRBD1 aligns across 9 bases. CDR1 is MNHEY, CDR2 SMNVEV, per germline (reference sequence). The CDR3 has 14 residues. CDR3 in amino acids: CASSLSGTGLGYTF. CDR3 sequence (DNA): TGTGCCAGCAGTCTATCCGGGACAGGGTTGGGCTACACCTTC.

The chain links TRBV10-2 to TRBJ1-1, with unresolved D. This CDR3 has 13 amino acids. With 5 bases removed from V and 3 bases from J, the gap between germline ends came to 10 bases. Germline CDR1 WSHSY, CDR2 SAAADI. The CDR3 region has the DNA TGCGCCAGCAGTATGAGCTGGGACACTGAAGCTTTCTTT. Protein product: CASSMSWDTEAFF.

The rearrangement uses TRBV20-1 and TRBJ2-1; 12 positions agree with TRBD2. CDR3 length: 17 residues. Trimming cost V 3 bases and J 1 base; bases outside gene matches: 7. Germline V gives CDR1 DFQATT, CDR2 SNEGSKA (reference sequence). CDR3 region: CSASRASGGGSYNEQFF. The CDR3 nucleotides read TGCAGTGCTAGTAGGGCTAGCGGGGGGGGGTCCTACAATGAGCAGTTCTTC.

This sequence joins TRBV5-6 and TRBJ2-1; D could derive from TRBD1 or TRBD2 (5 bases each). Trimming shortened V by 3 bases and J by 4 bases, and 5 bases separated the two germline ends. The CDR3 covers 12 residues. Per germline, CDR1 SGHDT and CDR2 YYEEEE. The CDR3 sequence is CASSWGYNEQFF. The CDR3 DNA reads TGTGCCAGCAGCTGGGGGTACAATGAGCAGTTCTTC.

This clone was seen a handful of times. As DNA, the CDR3 is TGCGCCAGCAGCTTGGGAGGGGCGGGGGAGCAGTACGTC. Translating gives CASSLGGAGEQYV. The chain recombines TRBV5-1 with TRBJ2-7; a possible D gene is TRBD2 (6 bases). V lost 0 bases and J 7 bases, leaving 11 bases between the germline ends. The CDR3 totals 13 residues. Germline V lookup: CDR1 SGHRS, CDR2 YFSETQ.

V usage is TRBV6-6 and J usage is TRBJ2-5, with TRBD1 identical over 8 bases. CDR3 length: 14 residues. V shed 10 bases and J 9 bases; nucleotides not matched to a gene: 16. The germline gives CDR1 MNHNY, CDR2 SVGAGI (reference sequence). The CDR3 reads CANDNFLDRAAQYF. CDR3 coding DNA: TGTGCCAACGATAATTTTTTGGACAGGGCGGCCCAGTACTTC.

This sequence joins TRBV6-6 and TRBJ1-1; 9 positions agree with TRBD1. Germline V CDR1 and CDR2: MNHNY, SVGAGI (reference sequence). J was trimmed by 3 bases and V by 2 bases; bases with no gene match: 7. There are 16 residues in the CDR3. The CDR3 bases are TGTGCCAGCAGTTACGGGAAGGACAGGGGTGACACTGAAGCTTTCTTT. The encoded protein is CASSYGKDRGDTEAFF.

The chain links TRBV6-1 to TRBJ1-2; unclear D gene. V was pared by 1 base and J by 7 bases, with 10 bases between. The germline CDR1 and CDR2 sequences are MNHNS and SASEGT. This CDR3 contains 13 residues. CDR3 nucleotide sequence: TGTGCCAGCAGTGAAGATCCTTGGGGTGGCTACACCTTC. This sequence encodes CASSEDPWGGYTF.

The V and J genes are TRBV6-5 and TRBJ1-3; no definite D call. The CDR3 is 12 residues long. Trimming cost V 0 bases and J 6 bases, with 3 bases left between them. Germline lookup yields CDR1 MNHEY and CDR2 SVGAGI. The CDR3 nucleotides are TGTGCCAGCAGTTACTCGGAAAACACCATATATTTT. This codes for CASSYSENTIYF.

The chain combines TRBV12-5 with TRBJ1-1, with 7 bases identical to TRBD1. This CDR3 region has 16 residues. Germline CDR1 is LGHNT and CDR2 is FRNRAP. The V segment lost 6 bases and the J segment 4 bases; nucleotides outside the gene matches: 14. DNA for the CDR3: TGTGCTAGTGGCCTCCGACAGGGAACTAGTTTCACTGAAGCTTTCTTT. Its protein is CASGLRQGTSFTEAFF.

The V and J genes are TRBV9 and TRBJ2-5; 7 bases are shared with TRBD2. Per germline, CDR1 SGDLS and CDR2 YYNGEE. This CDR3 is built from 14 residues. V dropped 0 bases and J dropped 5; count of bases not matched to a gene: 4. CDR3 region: CASSVDVGGETQYF. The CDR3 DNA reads TGTGCCAGCAGCGTAGACGTCGGGGGGGAGACCCAGTACTTC.

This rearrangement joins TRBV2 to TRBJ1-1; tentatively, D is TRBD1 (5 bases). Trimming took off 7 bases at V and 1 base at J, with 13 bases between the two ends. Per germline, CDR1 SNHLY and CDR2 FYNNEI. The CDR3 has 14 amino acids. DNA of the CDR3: TGTGCCAGCACTCTAAGGGGATGGAACACTGAAGCTTTCTTT. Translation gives CASTLRGWNTEAFF.

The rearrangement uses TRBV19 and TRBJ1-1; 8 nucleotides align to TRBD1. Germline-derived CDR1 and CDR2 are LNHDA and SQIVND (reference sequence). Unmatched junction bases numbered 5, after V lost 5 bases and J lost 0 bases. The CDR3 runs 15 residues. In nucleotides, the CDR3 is TGTGCCAGTAGTTTCAGGGGGCCCATGAACACTGAAGCTTTCTTT. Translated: CASSFRGPMNTEAFF.

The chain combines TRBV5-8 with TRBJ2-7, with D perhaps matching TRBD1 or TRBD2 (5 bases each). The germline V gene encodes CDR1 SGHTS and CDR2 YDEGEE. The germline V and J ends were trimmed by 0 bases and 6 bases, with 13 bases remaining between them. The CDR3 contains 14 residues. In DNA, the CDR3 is TGTGCCAGCAGCTTGGGAGGGACCGTTGTCGAGCAGTACGTC. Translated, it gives CASSLGGTVVEQYV.

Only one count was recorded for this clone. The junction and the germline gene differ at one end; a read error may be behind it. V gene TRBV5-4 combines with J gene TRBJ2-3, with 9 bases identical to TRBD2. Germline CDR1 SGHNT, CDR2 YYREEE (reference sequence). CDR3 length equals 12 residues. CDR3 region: CASSSPGTSFVF. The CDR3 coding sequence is TGTGCCAGCAGCTCCCCCGGGACTAGCTTCGTATTT.

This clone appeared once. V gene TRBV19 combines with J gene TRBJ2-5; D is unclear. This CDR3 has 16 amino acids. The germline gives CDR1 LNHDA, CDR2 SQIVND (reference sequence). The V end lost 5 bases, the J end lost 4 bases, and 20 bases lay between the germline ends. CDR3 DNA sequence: TGTGCCAGTAGTGTGGGTCGGCAGCCGGAGTTAGAGACCCAGTACTTC. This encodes CASSVGRQPELETQYF. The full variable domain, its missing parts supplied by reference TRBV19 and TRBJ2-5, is DGGITQSPKYLFRKEGQNVTLSCEQNLNHDAMYWYRQDPGQGLRLIYYSQIVNDFQKGDIAEGYSVSREKKESFPLTVTSAQKNPTAFYLCASSVGRQPELETQYFGPGTRLLVL.

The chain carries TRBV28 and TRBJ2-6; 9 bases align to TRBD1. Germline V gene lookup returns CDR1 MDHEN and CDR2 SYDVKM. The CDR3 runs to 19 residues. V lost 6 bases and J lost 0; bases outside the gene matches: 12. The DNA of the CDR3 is TGTGCCAGCAGAACTCCCGGGACAGGGCAACCCTCTGGGGCCAACGTCCTGACTTTC. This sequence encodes CASRTPGTGQPSGANVLTF.

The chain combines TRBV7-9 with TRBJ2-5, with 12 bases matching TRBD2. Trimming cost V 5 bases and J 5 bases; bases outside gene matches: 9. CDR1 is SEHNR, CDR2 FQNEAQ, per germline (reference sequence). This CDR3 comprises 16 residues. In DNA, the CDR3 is TGTGCCAGCAGCCGGACTAGCGGGGTGGCTGGTGAGACCCAGTACTTC. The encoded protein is CASSRTSGVAGETQYF.

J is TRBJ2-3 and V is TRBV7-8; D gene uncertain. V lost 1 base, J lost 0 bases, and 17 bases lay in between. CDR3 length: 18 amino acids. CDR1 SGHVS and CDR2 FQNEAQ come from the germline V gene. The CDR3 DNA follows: TGTGCCAGCAGCTTAGGTGCAGTCGGTGCCGGCAGCACAGATACGCAGTATTTT. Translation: CASSLGAVGAGSTDTQYF.

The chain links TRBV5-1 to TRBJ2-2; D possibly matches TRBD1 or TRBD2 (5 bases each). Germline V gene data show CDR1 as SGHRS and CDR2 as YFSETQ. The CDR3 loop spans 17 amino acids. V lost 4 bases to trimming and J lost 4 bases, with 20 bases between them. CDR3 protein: CASSRRGTGSGTGELFF. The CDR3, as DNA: TGCGCCAGCAGCCGAAGGGGAACGGGCAGCGGCACCGGGGAGCTGTTTTTT.

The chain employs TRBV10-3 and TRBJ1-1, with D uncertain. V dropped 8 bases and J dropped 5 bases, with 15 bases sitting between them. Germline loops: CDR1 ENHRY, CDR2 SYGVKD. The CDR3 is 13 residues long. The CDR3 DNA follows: TGTGCCATCTCTCGGCAGGAAGCGACTGAAGCTTTCTTT. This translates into CAISRQEATEAFF.

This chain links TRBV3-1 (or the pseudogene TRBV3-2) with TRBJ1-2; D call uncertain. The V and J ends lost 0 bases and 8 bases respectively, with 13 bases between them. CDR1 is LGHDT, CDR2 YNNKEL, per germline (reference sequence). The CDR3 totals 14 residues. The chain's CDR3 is CASSQDYLGRGYTF. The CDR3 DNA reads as TGTGCCAGCAGCCAAGATTATCTAGGGCGAGGCTACACCTTC.

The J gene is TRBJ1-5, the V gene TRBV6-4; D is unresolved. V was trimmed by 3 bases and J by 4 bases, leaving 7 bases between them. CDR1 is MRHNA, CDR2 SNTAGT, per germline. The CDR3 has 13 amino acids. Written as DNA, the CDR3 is TGTGCCAGCAGTGAACGACGGAATCAGCCCCAGCATTTT. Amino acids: CASSERRNQPQHF.

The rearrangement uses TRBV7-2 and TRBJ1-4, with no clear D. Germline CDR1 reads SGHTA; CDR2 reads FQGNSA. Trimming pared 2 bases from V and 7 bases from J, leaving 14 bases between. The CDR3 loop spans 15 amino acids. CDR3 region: CASSLIFGVGEKLFF. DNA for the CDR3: TGTGCCAGCAGCTTAATATTCGGGGTGGGTGAAAAACTGTTTTTT. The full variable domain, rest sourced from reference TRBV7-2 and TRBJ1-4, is GAGVSQSPSNKVTEKGKDVELRCDPISGHTALYWYRQSLGQGLEFLIYFQGNSAPDKSGLPSDRFSAERTGGSVSTLTIQRTQQEDSAVYLCASSLIFGVGEKLFFGSGTQLSVL.

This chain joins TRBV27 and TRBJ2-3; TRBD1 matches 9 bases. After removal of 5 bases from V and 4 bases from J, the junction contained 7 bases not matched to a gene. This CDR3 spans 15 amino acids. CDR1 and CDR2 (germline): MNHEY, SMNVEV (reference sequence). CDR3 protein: CASSQRQGDPDTQYF. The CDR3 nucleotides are TGTGCCAGCAGTCAAAGACAGGGGGACCCAGATACGCAGTATTTT.

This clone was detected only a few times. The CDR3 loop is CASSQDPNGAGGANVLTF. The CDR3, as DNA: TGCGCCAGCAGCCAAGATCCGAACGGGGCGGGAGGGGCCAACGTCCTGACTTTC. The chain recombines TRBV4-1 with TRBJ2-6; D is perhaps TRBD2 (6 bases). From germline, CDR1 is MGHRA and CDR2 YSYEKL. V lost 0 bases and J 4 bases, leaving 16 bases between the germline ends. The CDR3 extends over 18 amino acids.

CDR3 residues: CASSLLGQPATNEKLFF. The CDR3 nucleotides read TGTGCCAGCAGCTTACTGGGGCAGCCTGCAACTAATGAAAAACTGTTTTTT. The chain carries TRBV11-2 and TRBJ1-4, with D possibly TRBD1 on 5 matching bases. Germline CDR1 SGHAT, CDR2 FQNNGV. The germline V and J ends were trimmed by 2 bases and 0 bases, with 13 bases remaining between them. The CDR3 length is 17 residues.

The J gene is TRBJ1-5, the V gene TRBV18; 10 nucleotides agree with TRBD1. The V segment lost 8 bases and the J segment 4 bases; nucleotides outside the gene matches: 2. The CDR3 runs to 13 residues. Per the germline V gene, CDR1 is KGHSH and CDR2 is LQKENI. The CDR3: CASTGQGNQPQHF. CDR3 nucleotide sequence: TGTGCCAGCACGGGACAGGGGAATCAGCCCCAGCATTTT. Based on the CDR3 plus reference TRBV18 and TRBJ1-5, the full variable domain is NAGVMQNPRHLVRRRGQEARLRCSPMKGHSHVYWYRQLPEEGLKFMVYLQKENIIDESGMPKERFSAEFPKEGPSILRIQQVVRGDSAAYFCASTGQGNQPQHFGDGTRLSIL.

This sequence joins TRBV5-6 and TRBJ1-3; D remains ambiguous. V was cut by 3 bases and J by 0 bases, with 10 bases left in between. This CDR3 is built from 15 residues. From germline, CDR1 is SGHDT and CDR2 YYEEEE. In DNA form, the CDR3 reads TGTGCCAGCAGCTGGACGCATATCTCTGGAAACACCATATATTTT. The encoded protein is CASSWTHISGNTIYF.